The next 27 T cell receptor beta chains were all read from a single sample in a study of shared clonotypes between healthy human individuals. Assay: immunoSEQ multiplex PCR; the TCRdb copy retains only in-frame clones and omits some. This sample has over a million clones, with approximately 96% found just once. The sample taken for sequencing was naive CD4+ T cells sorted from blood. This sample's subset: CD45RA+ positively selected. The receptor set was obtained from a man between 25 and 39 years old in good health.

This chain uses TRBV19 with TRBJ1-5; D uncertain. From germline, CDR1 is LNHDA and CDR2 SQIVND (reference sequence). Trimming cost V 2 bases and J 2 bases, with 10 bases left between them. This CDR3 contains 15 residues. In DNA, the CDR3 is TGTGCCAGTAGTATAAATGCTGGGGGCAATCAGCCCCAGCATTTT. This sequence encodes CASSINAGGNQPQHF. The whole variable domain, remainder taken from reference TRBV19 and TRBJ1-5, is DGGITQSPKYLFRKEGQNVTLSCEQNLNHDAMYWYRQDPGQGLRLIYYSQIVNDFQKGDIAEGYSVSREKKESFPLTVTSAQKNPTAFYLCASSINAGGNQPQHFGDGTRLSIL.

Regarding this clone: The sample carries other DNA sequences with the same CDR3. The CDR3 sequence: CASSLGLAGNNEQFF. CDR3 sequence (DNA): TGTGCCAGCAGCTTAGGTCTAGCGGGTAACAATGAGCAGTTCTTC. The V call is TRBV7-8, the J call TRBJ2-1; 8 bases map to TRBD2. Germline V gene lookup returns CDR1 SGHVS and CDR2 FQNEAQ. The CDR3 covers 15 residues. V gave up 1 base and J gave up 5 bases; unmatched junction bases: 4.

The chain links TRBV28 to TRBJ1-2; D is possibly TRBD1 (6 bases). V was cut by 10 bases and J by 7 bases, with 16 bases left in between. CDR3 length: 12 amino acids. Germline loops: CDR1 MDHEN, CDR2 SYDVKM. CDR3 sequence: CATQTGRSGYTF. The DNA of the CDR3 is TGTGCCACCCAAACAGGGAGAAGTGGCTACACCTTC.

A note on this clone: At the DNA level, this CDR3 is encoded by other sequences in the same sample as well. The rearrangement joins TRBV5-1 to TRBJ2-7, with D perhaps matching TRBD1 or TRBD2 (5 bases each). The V gene's germline CDR1 is SGHRS and CDR2 YFSETQ. Trimming stripped 0 bases from V and 1 base from J, with 11 bases between. The CDR3 runs to 15 residues. CDR3 in amino acids: CASSLGLGPSYEQYF. The CDR3 nucleotides are TGCGCCAGCAGCTTGGGGTTGGGACCTTCCTACGAGCAGTACTTC.

The chain recombines TRBV28 with TRBJ1-1; 8 positions match TRBD1. J gave up 5 bases and V 5 bases, and 10 bases lay outside the gene matches. The CDR3 runs to 15 residues. Germline V CDR1 and CDR2: MDHEN, SYDVKM. CDR3 bases: TGTGCCAGCAGTCCGGGGAGAAGGACAGGGACTGAAGCTTTCTTT. This gives the protein CASSPGRRTGTEAFF.

The CDR3 sequence is CASSPLAGREQFF. For the CDR3, the DNA is TGTGCCAGCTCACCCCTAGCGGGGAGGGAGCAGTTCTTC. The chain joins TRBV18 to TRBJ2-1; TRBD2 matches at 9 bases. Germline assignment: CDR1 KGHSH and CDR2 LQKENI. The CDR3 is made up of 13 amino acids. The trim removed 3 bases at V and 10 bases at J, leaving 4 bases unmatched.

This chain joins TRBV15 and TRBJ2-1, with 8 bases lining up with TRBD2. The CDR3 runs to 16 residues. Germline CDR1 and CDR2: LNHNV and YYDKDF (reference sequence). V lost 6 bases, J lost 6 bases, and 13 bases stayed unmatched. For the CDR3, the DNA is TGTGCCACCAGACAGCGAGCGGGGGACCTACGCAATGAGCAGTTCTTC. Translation gives CATRQRAGDLRNEQFF.

With respect to this clone: The sample contains more than one DNA sequence encoding this CDR3. The chain combines TRBV5-1 with TRBJ2-7, with TRBD1 matching 7 bases. This CDR3 spans 13 amino acids. Germline-derived CDR1 and CDR2 are SGHRS and YFSETQ. Trimming removed 5 bases from V and 2 bases from J; junction bases left unmatched: 4. The CDR3 region is CASSFGQAYEQYF. For the CDR3, the DNA is TGCGCCAGCAGTTTTGGACAGGCCTACGAGCAGTACTTC.

V usage is TRBV7-2 and J usage is TRBJ1-1; 7 bases map to TRBD1. CDR3 size: 14 residues. V dropped 2 bases and J dropped 4; count of bases not matched to a gene: 4. Germline V gives CDR1 SGHTA, CDR2 FQGNSA. CDR3 loop: CASSLPDRFTEAFF. In DNA form, the CDR3 reads TGTGCCAGCAGCTTACCGGACAGGTTCACTGAAGCTTTCTTT.

The chain combines TRBV6-1 with TRBJ1-1, with D unresolved. This CDR3 contains 14 residues. CDR1 is MNHNS and CDR2 is SASEGT in the germline V gene. V lost 9 bases and J lost 0, with 14 bases in between. This chain's CDR3 is CASSPHTLNTEAFF. The CDR3 DNA sequence: TGTGCCAGTAGCCCCCACACACTGAACACTGAAGCTTTCTTT.

The chain recombines TRBV19 with TRBJ2-2; possibly TRBD2 for D (6 bases). CDR1 LNHDA and CDR2 SQIVND come from the germline V gene (reference sequence). The CDR3 consists of 15 residues. V was trimmed by 7 bases and J by 4 bases, leaving 16 bases between them. CDR3 DNA sequence: TGTGCCAGTACCCATAGGCAGGGAGGCACCGGGGAGCTGTTTTTT. The encoded protein is CASTHRQGGTGELFF.

The chain couples TRBV5-1 to TRBJ2-7, with 9 bases fitting TRBD1. Germline CDR1 is SGHRS and CDR2 is YFSETQ. This CDR3 is 16 amino acids long. Germline trimming cut 3 bases from V and 0 bases from J; bases unmatched to any gene: 7. The CDR3 loop reads CASSWTGDESSYEQYF. For the CDR3, the DNA is TGCGCCAGCAGCTGGACAGGGGATGAAAGCTCCTACGAGCAGTACTTC.

The DNA for the CDR3 is TGTGCCAGCAGTGGTCAATATTACAATGAGCAGTTCTTC. Its protein product is CASSGQYYNEQFF. J is TRBJ2-1 and V is TRBV25-1; D is unclear. V was shortened by 4 bases and J by 4 bases, with 8 bases between the two germline ends. Per the germline V gene, CDR1 is MGHDK and CDR2 is SYGVNS. This CDR3 contains 13 residues.

V is TRBV10-3 and J is TRBJ2-2, with TRBD1 matching over 8 bases. CDR3 length equals 23 residues. Looked up from germline, CDR1 is ENHRY and CDR2 is SYGVKD. Trimming at V came to 0 bases and at J to 5 bases, leaving 26 bases not matched to a gene. Written as DNA, the CDR3 is TGTGCCATCAGTGAGTCTCAAGATCGCATCGGACCCCGTTACAGGGGGTTAACCGGGGAGCTGTTTTTT. Encoded protein: CAISESQDRIGPRYRGLTGELFF.

The J gene is TRBJ1-1, the V gene TRBV28, with unresolved D. The CDR3 covers 16 residues. Germline lookup yields CDR1 MDHEN and CDR2 SYDVKM. The V gene lost 2 bases and the J gene lost 1 base, with 14 bases spanning the gap. Here the CDR3 reads CASSLIVWVRNTEAFF. As DNA, the CDR3 is TGTGCCAGCAGTTTAATCGTGTGGGTAAGGAACACTGAAGCTTTCTTT.

Here the CDR3 DNA reads TGTGCCAGCAGCGGCGAGCGGGAGGGAATCGGGGAGCTGTTTTTT. It yields the protein CASSGEREGIGELFF. The chain links TRBV9 to TRBJ2-2, with 10 bases identical to TRBD2. The junction had 6 bases not matched to a gene; V was cut back by 3 bases and J by 7 bases. This CDR3 has 15 residues. Germline V lookup: CDR1 SGDLS, CDR2 YYNGEE.

V and J are TRBV4-1 and TRBJ2-1; the D gene is possibly TRBD1 (7 bases). The CDR3 runs to 18 residues. Trimming removed 2 bases at V and 6 bases at J, with 23 bases between. CDR1 is MGHRA, CDR2 YSYEKL, per germline. DNA for the CDR3: TGCGCCAGCAGCCAACCTTGGGGCAGGGGGGAACTACGCAATGAGCAGTTCTTC. This translates into CASSQPWGRGELRNEQFF.

The J gene is TRBJ1-5, the V gene TRBV7-2; possibly TRBD1 for D (6 bases). This CDR3 has 16 residues. V lost 5 bases and J lost 0, with 14 bases in between. The germline V gene encodes CDR1 SGHTA and CDR2 FQGNSA. The CDR3 sequence: CASSPDRPYSNQPQHF. The CDR3 DNA is TGTGCCAGCAGCCCGGACAGACCATATAGCAATCAGCCCCAGCATTTT.

The V and J genes are TRBV7-2 and TRBJ2-7; a possible D gene is TRBD2 (5 bases). The V end was cut by 0 bases, the J end by 3 bases, with 24 bases between. CDR1 and CDR2 from the germline V gene are SGHTA and FQGNSA. This CDR3 contains 19 residues. CDR3 bases: TGTGCCAGCAGCTTAGCGGGTGTAGGGAGAGATGGAGCTAACTACGAGCAGTACTTC. Translated, it gives CASSLAGVGRDGANYEQYF.

Concerning this clone: The sample has other DNA sequences that encode this CDR3 too. The V call is TRBV6-1, the J call TRBJ2-2; TRBD1 matches at 7 bases. Germline CDR1 is MNHNS and CDR2 is SASEGT. This CDR3 region has 15 residues. V was pared by 4 bases and J by 3 bases, with 5 bases of the junction left unmatched. The chain's CDR3 is CASSGRQGYTGELFF. CDR3 in DNA: TGTGCCAGCAGTGGAAGACAGGGTTACACCGGGGAGCTGTTTTTT.

This CDR3 is CASSLLAGEIGELFF. CDR3 coding DNA: TGTGCCAGCAGTTTATTAGCGGGAGAGATCGGGGAGCTGTTTTTT. The chain uses TRBV28 and TRBJ2-2; 9 bases are shared with TRBD2. The V gene's germline CDR1 is MDHEN and CDR2 SYDVKM. J was trimmed by 7 bases and V by 1 base; bases with no gene match: 4. The CDR3 extends over 15 amino acids.

The genes are TRBV2 and TRBJ2-7; 9 bases agree with TRBD2. Germline CDR1 reads SNHLY; CDR2 reads FYNNEI. The CDR3 totals 14 residues. V gave up 5 bases and J gave up 0 bases; unmatched junction bases: 2. CDR3: CASSLAGSSYEQYF. The CDR3 DNA reads as TGTGCCAGCAGTCTAGCGGGGAGCTCCTACGAGCAGTACTTC.

The chain uses TRBV9 and TRBJ2-5; 9 nucleotides match TRBD2. CDR3 length: 17 residues. Germline V gene sequence: CDR1 SGDLS, CDR2 YYNGEE. With 4 bases clipped from V and 2 bases from J, the junction kept 12 bases outside the gene matches. The chain's CDR3 is CASSTRPGLAGQETQYF. In DNA form, the CDR3 reads TGTGCCAGCAGCACGAGACCGGGACTAGCTGGGCAAGAGACCCAGTACTTC.

The rearrangement uses TRBV5-4 and TRBJ2-1; TRBD1 is a possible D gene (6 bases). This CDR3 contains 15 residues. Germline V gene lookup returns CDR1 SGHNT and CDR2 YYREEE (reference sequence). The ends were cut back, 2 bases at V and 1 base at J, with 10 bases in the middle. CDR3 DNA: TGTGCCAGCAGCTTACAGGGTGGGTCCTACAATGAGCAGTTCTTC. This gives the protein CASSLQGGSYNEQFF.

V is TRBV4-3 and J is TRBJ1-1; D is uncertain. Trimming pared 1 base from V and 6 bases from J, leaving 12 bases between. The CDR3 length is 14 residues. CDR1 and CDR2 (germline): LGHNA, YSLEER. CDR3 nucleotide sequence: TGCGCCAGCAGCCAAGGCAGGAGTCAATCTGAAGCTTTCTTT. This gives the protein CASSQGRSQSEAFF.

This clone was seen a single time. The chain recombines TRBV5-1 with TRBJ1-4, with 7 bases aligning to TRBD1. V lost 5 bases to trimming and J lost 7 bases; unmatched junction nucleotides: 8. This CDR3 spans 14 amino acids. Germline V gene data show CDR1 as SGHRS and CDR2 as YFSETQ. CDR3 protein: CASRDPGGSEKLFF. In nucleotides, the CDR3 is TGCGCCAGCAGGGACCCAGGGGGGAGTGAAAAACTGTTTTTT.

A word on this clone: The junction departs from germline at one end; a sequencing error may be responsible. The chain has TRBV13 and TRBJ1-2; 7 bases align to TRBD1. Germline V CDR1 and CDR2: PRHDT, FYEKMQ (reference sequence). This CDR3 spans 15 amino acids. This chain's CDR3 is CASSVGGQTNYGYTF. Here the CDR3 DNA reads TGTGCCAGCAGCGTAGGGGGACAGACTAACTATGGCTACACCTTC.